This T cell receptor beta chain originates from a study of T cells in Graves' hyperthyroidism and ophthalmopathy. Study results and limitations: Most thyroid clonotypes expanded above 0.001 appeared in blood too.

The CDR3 covers 13 residues. Germline V CDR1 and CDR2: MNHEY, SMNVEV (reference sequence). Trimming removed 4 bases from V and 5 bases from J, with 12 bases in between. RNA transcripts yielded amplified TCR beta CDR3 regions. A first-round RT-PCR of the TCR CDR3 used the HTBI primer set. MiXCR, applied by TCRdb to the multiplex PCR reads, yields one record per CDR3 protein. The data show some 370,000 distinct CDR3 sequences, more than 13% seen once. This clonotype occurred many times. Its target is not known. The sample taken for sequencing was blood. The rearrangement links TRBV27 to TRBJ2-7, with D perhaps TRBD1 (5 bases). This clonotype originated in a man aged 50 or older with Graves' ophthalmopathy. The CDR3 bases are TGTGCCAGCAGTTCCCTGATAGGGGACGAGCAGTACTTC. This translates into CASSSLIGDEQYF.